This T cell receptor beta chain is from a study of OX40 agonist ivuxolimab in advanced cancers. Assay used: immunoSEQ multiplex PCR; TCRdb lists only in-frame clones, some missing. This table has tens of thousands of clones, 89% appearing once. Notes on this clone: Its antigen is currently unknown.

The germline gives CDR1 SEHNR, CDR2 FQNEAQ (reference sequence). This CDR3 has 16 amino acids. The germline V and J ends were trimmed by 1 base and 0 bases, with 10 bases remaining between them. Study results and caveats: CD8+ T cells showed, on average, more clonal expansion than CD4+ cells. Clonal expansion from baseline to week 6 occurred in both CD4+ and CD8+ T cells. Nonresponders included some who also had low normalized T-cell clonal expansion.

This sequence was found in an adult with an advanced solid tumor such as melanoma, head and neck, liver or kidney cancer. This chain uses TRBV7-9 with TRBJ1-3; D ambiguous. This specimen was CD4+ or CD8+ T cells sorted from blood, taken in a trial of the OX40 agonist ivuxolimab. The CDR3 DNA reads TGTGCCAGCAGCTTAGGATCCGGGATCTCTGGAAACACCATATATTTT. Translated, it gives CASSLGSGISGNTIYF.